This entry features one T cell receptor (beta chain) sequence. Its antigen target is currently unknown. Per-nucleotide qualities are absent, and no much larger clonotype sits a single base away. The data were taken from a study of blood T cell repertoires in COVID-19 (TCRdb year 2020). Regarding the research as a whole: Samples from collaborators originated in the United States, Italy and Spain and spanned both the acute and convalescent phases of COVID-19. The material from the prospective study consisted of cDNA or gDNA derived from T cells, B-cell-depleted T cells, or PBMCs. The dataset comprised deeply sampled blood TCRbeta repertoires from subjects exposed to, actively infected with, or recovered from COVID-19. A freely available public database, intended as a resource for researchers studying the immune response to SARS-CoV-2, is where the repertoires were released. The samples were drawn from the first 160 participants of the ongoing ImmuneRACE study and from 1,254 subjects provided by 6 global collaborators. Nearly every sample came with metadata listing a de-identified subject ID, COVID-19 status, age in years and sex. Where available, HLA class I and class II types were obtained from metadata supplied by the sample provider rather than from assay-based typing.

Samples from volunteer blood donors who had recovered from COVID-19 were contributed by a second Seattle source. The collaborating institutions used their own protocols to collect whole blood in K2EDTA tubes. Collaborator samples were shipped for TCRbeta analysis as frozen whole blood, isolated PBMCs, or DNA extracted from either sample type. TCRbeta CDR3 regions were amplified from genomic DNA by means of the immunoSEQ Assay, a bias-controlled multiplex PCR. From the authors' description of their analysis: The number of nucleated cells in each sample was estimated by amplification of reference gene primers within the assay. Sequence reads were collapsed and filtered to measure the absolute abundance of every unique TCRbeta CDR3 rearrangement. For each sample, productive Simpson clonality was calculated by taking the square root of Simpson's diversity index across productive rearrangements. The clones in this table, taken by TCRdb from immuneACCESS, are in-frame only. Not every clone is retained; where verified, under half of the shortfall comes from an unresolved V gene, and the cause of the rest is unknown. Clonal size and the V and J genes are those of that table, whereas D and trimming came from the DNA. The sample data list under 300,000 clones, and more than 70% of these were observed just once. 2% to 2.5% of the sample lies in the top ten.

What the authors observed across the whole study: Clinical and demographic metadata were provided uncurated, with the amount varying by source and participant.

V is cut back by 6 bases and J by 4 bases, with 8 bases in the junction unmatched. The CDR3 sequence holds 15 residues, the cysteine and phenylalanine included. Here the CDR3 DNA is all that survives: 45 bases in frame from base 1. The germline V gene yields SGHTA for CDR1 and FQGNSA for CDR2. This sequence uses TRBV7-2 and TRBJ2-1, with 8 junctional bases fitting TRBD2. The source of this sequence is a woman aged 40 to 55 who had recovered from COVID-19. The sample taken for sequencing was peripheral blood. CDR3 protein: CASRPPSGPYNEQFF. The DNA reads TGTGCCAGCAGGCCTCCTAGCGGGCCGTACAATGAGCAGTTCTTC.